This T cell receptor beta chain was observed in a study of cytomegalovirus exposure and HLA in healthy donors (dated by TCRdb to about 2017). Study-wide context: In an earlier analysis of under 750 of the donors, about 260 Gb of sequence data and 117 million unique TCR beta sequences from roughly 180 million T cells were reported. Approximately 310 gigabases of sequencing data and 78 million or so unique TCR sequences were included in an early release covering over 600 HLA-typed donors. The genetic ancestry cluster associated with self-reported Caucasian donors included over 65% of the roughly 400 genotyped donors. The study aimed to test whether signatures of past pathogen exposure could be identified by cataloging public T cell receptors. Using immunosequencing, the study profiled T cell repertoires from fewer than 700 subjects and related those repertoires to cytomegalovirus serostatus. Besides the first cohort of approximately 710 subjects, a separate validation cohort made up of roughly 120 different subjects was used. To predict cytomegalovirus infection status, the study brought together high-throughput TCR immunosequencing, statistical association of individual TCRs with disease status, and machine learning. A later analysis re-examined previously published TCR beta repertoires from about 670 donors and added high-resolution HLA genotyping to investigate patterns of TCR occurrence. Rather than using new phenotypic data, the later analysis identified candidate immune exposures from TCR beta sequences and from how often those sequences occurred across donors. To decide whether each TCR beta V gene segment behaved as functional or pseudogenic, an earlier analysis of over 500 of the donors relied on high-throughput TCR beta sequencing. Donor age, sex, ethnicity and CMV serostatus were compiled alongside the repertoire data. In a later genetic analysis, genome-wide SNP genotypes for about 55% of the roughly 670 donors were used, and that subset was treated as a discovery cohort. All discovery cohort repertoires had been generated on a single sequencing platform. Class I and class II HLA loci were covered by the typing at four-digit resolution. The number of typed donors differed by locus: 629-630 for A, B, C, DRB1 and DQB1; some 500 for DQA1; over 600 for DPA1; and roughly 470 for DPB1. Five DR-DQ haplotypes were treated as single units for association and clustering because of strong linkage in the cohort. Across about 380 genotyped donors of the cohort, an average of roughly 250,000 unique TCR beta nucleotide sequences per donor were sequenced, and approximately 17% of those sequences were non-productive. What the research found in general, with its limitations: Strong co-occurrence of HLA alleles, especially DR and DQ, made assigning TCR associations to individual alleles difficult. A further reported finding was that TCR beta sequences accurately predicted the HLA-A and HLA-B alleles for most subjects in the first cohort. Linkage disequilibrium might explain the correlated functional status among segregating V segments, but an unknown experimental factor could not be excluded. It was suggested by the authors that the approach could potentially be generalized to other disease states and immunological phenotypes. HLA typing was unavailable for some donors at each locus, so association tests used only the typed subset. In a later analysis, TCR association rates were found to vary across HLA loci, with the most associated TCRs seen for DRB1 alleles and the fewest for HLA-C alleles. An earlier analysis of several hundred of the donors showed that most TCR beta V segments appeared in productive rearrangements either about 87% or about 30% of the time, which broadly matched IMGT annotations. In vitro tests confirmed that a few of the cytomegalovirus-associated TCR beta chains recognize cytomegalovirus antigens. In this cohort, only TCR beta chains were sequenced, and detectable features were limited by the absence of alpha or paired-chain data. In a later analysis, several top co-occurrence clusters were reported to appear linked to parvovirus B19, influenza, CMV and Epstein-Barr virus. Compared with the roughly 720-donor mean, donors in an Asian-associated ancestry cluster had fewer N-insertions in productive TCRs, according to a later genetic analysis. Specific HLA alleles were associated with roughly 16,000 TCR beta sequences at a false discovery rate of 0.05 in a later analysis. The 87-base-pair reads could not distinguish some IMGT-functional V segments, including TRBV6-2 and TRBV6-3, so those segments were excluded. The study gave a list of roughly 150 TCR beta chains associated with cytomegalovirus. Most CMV-associated TCR beta chains appeared to be HLA-restricted in a later analysis, and the HLA associations seemed to be driven largely by CMV exposure. In a later genetic analysis, a missense DCLRE1C variant was associated with V-gene and J-gene trimming of TCR beta chains, and the association was replicated in an independent cohort. Over 15 rarely observed V segments, including chromosome 9 orphons, were excluded from the earlier analysis of approximately 500 of the donors because counts were too low. The presence/absence analyses assumed that sequencing depth was roughly uniform across donors, and that assumption may not be true. Compared with equally common non-associated chains, HLA-associated TCR beta chains in a later analysis were more clonally expanded and had lower generation probabilities. In both the original and validation cohorts, the classifier was reported to diagnose cytomegalovirus status with high specificity and sensitivity. Across donors, most TCR sequences were observed very rarely, whereas some public TCRs were present in many individuals. The only immune exposure information available for the cohort was CMV serostatus. A cluster of highly shared sequence variants was judged likely to be a technical artifact of the sequencing pipeline.

The receptor library was made with the immunoSEQ multiplex PCR assay. The multiplex PCR relied on a mix of 60 forward primers for TCR Vbeta segments and 13 reverse primers for TCR Jbeta segments. A multiplex PCR assay on genomic DNA amplified the CDR3 region of rearranged TCR beta genes. The amplified TCR beta libraries were sequenced on the Illumina HiSeq System as 87-base-pair reads. The paper's processing steps were these. A later analysis tallied some 79 million unique TCR beta chains across the 550 to 850 repertoires, and roughly 11 million of those chains were shared by two or more donors. Raw reads were error-corrected and collapsed into unique sequences by a nearest-neighbor algorithm in which closely related sequences were merged to remove PCR and sequencing errors. To assign V, D and J gene segments, CDR3 sequences were aligned to IMGT reference sequences. For a sequence to be retained, a match of at least six nucleotides was required to both a V gene segment and a J gene segment. A rearrangement was called productive if the CDR3 had no stop codons and remained in frame with V and J, and every other rearrangement was called non-productive. Following IMGT convention, CDR3 was defined as the stretch from the second conserved V-encoded cysteine to the conserved J-encoded phenylalanine. The earlier analysis of about 500 of the donors excluded sequences that lacked an unambiguous match to a single V gene segment. An earlier analysis of a few hundred of the donors called V segments functional above 56.7% productive rearrangements and segregating when the between-donor standard deviation exceeded 5%. A statistical classification framework was developed to diagnose cytomegalovirus status using the catalog of TCR beta chain sequences. In a later analysis, TCR nucleotide sequences were compared against IMGT/GENE-DB human TR gene sequences so that V and J genes could be assigned. A later analysis assigned CDR3 sequences and most-parsimonious VDJ recombination scenarios with the TCRdist pipeline. In a later analysis, each TCR beta chain was defined by its CDR3 amino acid sequence together with its V-gene family, and reads without a unique V-gene family were excluded. In a later analysis, some 600 highly shared, low-generation-probability nucleotide sequences were removed to address suspected cross-contamination and a sequencing artifact. For each public chain, a later analysis derived a clonal expansion index from normalized ranks of inferred template counts within each repertoire. A later analysis computed generation probabilities with a VDJ recombination model fitted to out-of-frame rearrangements, and checked the results against IGoR. A later analysis scored TCR-TCR, TCR-HLA and TCR-CMV co-occurrence with hypergeometric tests, applying a repertoire-size bias correction to TCR pairs. False discovery rates were estimated in a later analysis by permuting HLA or CMV assignments 20 times. In a later analysis, co-occurring TCRs were grouped with DBSCAN, and TCRdist sequence similarity was added when clustering was performed within HLA-allele-positive subsets. Repertoires with fewer than 30,000 or more than 120,000 public chains, plus five repertoires with anomalous nucleotide sharing, were excluded from co-occurrence clustering. In TCRdb, the immuneACCESS table is reduced to in-frame sequences with V and J assigned. These tables do not hold every clone; where another copy was compared, an unresolved V gene accounts for under half, and the others remain unexplained. V, J and clone size were drawn from that table, and D and trimming were deduced from the DNA. The sample table records about 120,000 clones; roughly 75% of these occur just once. The ten largest clones represent approximately 10% of the sample.

As concerns this clone: Its recognized antigen is unknown. It has no much larger one-base neighbor in the sample; base qualities were not kept.

The germline V end is reduced by 5 bases and the J end by 3 bases; junction bases left unmatched: 2. The germline V gene yields MDHEN for CDR1 and SYDVKM for CDR2. The CDR3 runs 15 amino acids, cysteine and phenylalanine included. The only DNA kept is the CDR3, 45 bases in frame from the first base. The cohort was made up of approximately 670 healthy bone marrow donors. At the time of sampling, all cohort members were nominally healthy, though unrecorded immune exposures were likely present. The donor was CMV seropositive and belonged to the group of about 290 seropositive cohort members. A peripheral blood sample was provided by each donor, and peripheral blood mononuclear cells were used for TCR beta sequencing. Genomic DNA extraction from the blood cell samples was performed with the Qiagen DNeasy Blood Extraction Kit.

The sequencing input was PBMCs. This TCR derives from a man aged 25 to 45 in good health and CMV-seropositive. The chain was built from TRBV28 and TRBJ1-4, and TRBD1 matches 11 of the central bases. Here the CDR3 is given as CASSEGQGANEKLFF. The DNA sequence follows: TGTGCCAGCAGTGAGGGACAGGGGGCTAATGAAAAACTGTTTTTT.